This T cell receptor beta chain was identified during a study of somatic mutations in cytotoxic T cells in rheumatoid arthritis. The study, taken as a whole, reports: In rheumatoid arthritis patients, unlike healthy controls, CD8+ clonality rose with age.

Concerning this clone itself: What it binds is unknown.

Sequencing used immunoSEQ multiplex PCR; TCRdb keeps in-frame clones, though not all of them. Among about 20,000 clones, approximately 69% were seen once, and the ten largest hold about 5.4%. Trimming shortened V by 1 base and J by 4 bases, and 10 bases separated the two germline ends. The CDR3 covers 15 residues. The germline CDR1 and CDR2 sequences are MGHRA and YSYEKL. The sequence derives from a man in his fifties or sixties in good health. The sample was CD8+ T cells sorted from blood. This rearrangement joins TRBV4-1 to TRBJ2-2; no clear D gene. In DNA form, the CDR3 reads TGCGCCAGCAGCCAAGTGTCCTTCGGCACCGGGGAGCTGTTTTTT. Translation gives CASSQVSFGTGELFF.